This TCR beta chain derives from a study of cytomegalovirus exposure and HLA in healthy donors (dated by TCRdb to 2016 to 2017). For the study in its entirety: An earlier analysis of 587 of the donors reported 276 Gb of sequence data and 95 million to 120 million unique TCR beta sequences obtained from around 180 million T cells. Roughly 300 gigabases of sequencing data and approximately 80 million unique TCR sequences were included in an early release covering several hundred HLA-typed donors. The genetic ancestry cluster associated with self-reported Caucasian donors included approximately 85% of the 350 to 500 genotyped donors. The study was designed to test whether signatures of past pathogen exposure could be identified by cataloging public T cell receptors. Using immunosequencing, the study profiled T cell repertoires from around 670 subjects and related those repertoires to cytomegalovirus serostatus. Along with the roughly 670-subject first cohort, a separate validation cohort of some 130 different subjects was used. To predict cytomegalovirus infection status, the study brought together high-throughput TCR immunosequencing, statistical association of individual TCRs with disease status, and machine learning. To study patterns of TCR occurrence, a later analysis re-analyzed previously published TCR beta repertoires from around 700 donors and added high-resolution HLA genotyping. Rather than drawing on any new phenotypic data, the later analysis identified candidate immune exposures from TCR beta sequences and the way those sequences occurred across donors. An earlier analysis of 587 of the donors used high-throughput TCR beta sequencing to judge whether each TCR beta V gene segment behaved as functional or pseudogenic. Donor age, sex, ethnicity and CMV serostatus were compiled together with the repertoire data. A later genetic analysis took genome-wide SNP genotypes for about 60% of the roughly 670 donors and used that subset as a discovery cohort. Every repertoire in the discovery cohort had been generated on one and the same sequencing platform. Class I and class II HLA loci were covered by the typing at four-digit resolution. Typing coverage differed by locus: A, B, C, DRB1 and DQB1 were typed in about 620-630 donors, DQA1 in 522, DPA1 in around 600, and DPB1 in just under 490. Because of strong linkage in the cohort, four to six DR-DQ haplotypes were treated as single units for association and clustering. Across 300 to 400 genotyped donors of the cohort, an average of roughly 200,000 unique TCR beta nucleotide sequences per donor were sequenced, and around 20% of those sequences were non-productive. Study-wide findings and limitations: According to the authors, the approach could potentially be generalized to other disease states and immunological phenotypes. A group of highly shared sequence variants was considered likely to be a technical artifact of the sequencing pipeline. Cytomegalovirus status was reported to be diagnosed by the classifier with high specificity and sensitivity in both the original and validation cohorts. A further reported finding was that TCR beta sequences accurately predicted the HLA-A and HLA-B alleles for most subjects in the first cohort. An earlier analysis of approximately 540 of the donors showed that most TCR beta V segments appeared in productive rearrangements either about 87% or about 30% of the time, which broadly matched IMGT annotations. Immune exposure information for the cohort was limited to CMV serostatus. In this cohort, only TCR beta chains were sequenced, and detectable features were limited by the absence of alpha or paired-chain data. Compared with the roughly 700-donor mean, donors in an Asian-associated ancestry cluster had fewer N-insertions in productive TCRs, according to a later genetic analysis. Assigning TCR associations to individual alleles was difficult when HLA alleles, especially DR and DQ, strongly co-occurred. A total of 150 to 200 TCR beta chains were listed by the study as associated with cytomegalovirus. A later genetic analysis associated a missense DCLRE1C variant with V-gene and J-gene trimming of TCR beta chains, and an independent cohort replicated the association. In a later analysis, about 17,000 TCR beta sequences were associated with specific HLA alleles at a false discovery rate of 0.05. Because counts were too low, seventeen rarely observed V segments, including chromosome 9 orphons, were excluded from the earlier analysis of about 500 of the donors. In a later analysis, TCR association rates were found to vary across HLA loci, with the most associated TCRs seen for DRB1 alleles and the fewest for HLA-C alleles. Because some donors lacked HLA typing at each locus, the association tests relied only on the typed subset. Several of the top co-occurrence clusters appeared to be linked to parvovirus B19, influenza, CMV and Epstein-Barr virus, according to a later analysis. The presence/absence analyses assumed that sequencing depth was roughly uniform across donors, and that assumption may not be true. A later analysis found that HLA-associated TCR beta chains were more clonally expanded and had lower generation probabilities than equally common non-associated chains. Most CMV-associated TCR beta chains appeared to be HLA-restricted in a later analysis, and the HLA associations seemed to be driven largely by CMV exposure. Linkage disequilibrium might explain the correlated functional status among segregating V segments, but an unknown experimental factor could not be excluded. While some public TCRs were present in many individuals, most TCR sequences turned up only very rarely across donors. Three of the identified cytomegalovirus-associated TCR beta chains were confirmed in vitro to be specific for cytomegalovirus antigens. Some IMGT-functional V segments, including TRBV6-2 and TRBV6-3, could not be distinguished by the 87-base-pair reads and were therefore excluded.

To note about this clone: Its antigen specificity is not known. No clone much larger than this one lies a single base away; base qualities are absent. This CDR3 is also generated by other DNA sequences in the sample.

CDR3 length: 15 amino acids, cysteine to phenylalanine. Here the CDR3 DNA is all that survives: 45 bases in frame from base 1. Trimming takes 3 bases off V and 1 base off J; junction bases not matched to a gene: 1. According to the germline V gene, CDR1 reads KGHSH and CDR2 reads LQKENI. In total, just over 650 healthy bone marrow donors made up the cohort. All cohort members were sampled while nominally healthy, although unrecorded immune exposures were likely present. The donor tested CMV seronegative, placing the donor among the roughly 340 seronegative members of the cohort. Each donor provided a peripheral blood sample, and peripheral blood mononuclear cells were used for TCR beta sequencing. Genomic DNA extraction from the blood cell samples was performed with the Qiagen DNeasy Blood Extraction Kit. Libraries were made using the immunoSEQ multiplex PCR assay. The multiplex PCR relied on a mix of 60 forward primers for TCR Vbeta segments and 13 reverse primers for TCR Jbeta segments. Amplification of the CDR3 region of rearranged TCR beta genes was performed with a multiplex PCR assay on genomic DNA. Amplified TCR beta libraries were sequenced as 87-base-pair reads on the Illumina HiSeq System. The authors' analysis ran thus. A later analysis counted about 76 million unique TCR beta chains across the 600 to 850 repertoires, and 9 million to 14 million of these chains were shared by at least two donors. Raw reads were error-corrected and collapsed into unique sequences with a nearest-neighbor algorithm that merged closely related sequences to remove PCR and sequencing errors. CDR3 sequences were aligned to IMGT reference sequences to assign V, D and J gene segments. For a sequence to be retained, a match of at least six nucleotides to both a V gene segment and a J gene segment was required. Rearrangements were called productive when the CDR3 lacked stop codons and stayed in frame with V and J; all others were non-productive. CDR3 was defined by IMGT convention, running from the second conserved V-encoded cysteine to the conserved J-encoded phenylalanine. In an earlier analysis of more than 550 of the donors, sequences lacking an unambiguous match to a single V gene segment were excluded. An earlier analysis of 587 of the donors called V segments functional above 56.7% productive rearrangements and segregating when the between-donor standard deviation exceeded 5%. A statistical classification framework was built to diagnose cytomegalovirus status from the catalog of TCR beta chain sequences. V and J gene assignment, in a later analysis, came from comparing TCR nucleotide sequences with IMGT/GENE-DB human TR gene sequences. In a later analysis, CDR3 sequences and most-parsimonious VDJ recombination scenarios were assigned using the TCRdist pipeline. In a later analysis, each TCR beta chain was defined by its CDR3 amino acid sequence together with its V-gene family, and reads without a unique V-gene family were excluded. To address suspected cross-contamination and a sequencing artifact, a later analysis removed a few hundred highly shared, low-generation-probability nucleotide sequences. In a later analysis, a clonal expansion index for each public chain was calculated from normalized within-repertoire ranks of inferred template counts. Generation probabilities in a later analysis came from a VDJ recombination model fitted to out-of-frame rearrangements, and those results were checked against IGoR. In a later analysis, TCR-TCR, TCR-HLA and TCR-CMV co-occurrence was scored with hypergeometric tests, and a repertoire-size bias correction was applied to TCR pairs. To estimate false discovery rates, a later analysis permuted the HLA or CMV assignments 20 times. In a later analysis, co-occurring TCRs were grouped using DBSCAN, with TCRdist sequence similarity added in when clustering inside HLA-allele-positive subsets. Co-occurrence clustering excluded repertoires with fewer than 30,000 or more than 120,000 public chains, plus five with anomalous nucleotide sharing. Imported from immuneACCESS, the table was reduced by TCRdb to in-frame sequences with V and J called. These copies leave out some clones; in studies compared against another copy, an unresolved V gene accounts for under half, and the cause of the remainder is not known. Clone size and the V and J calls come from that table; the DNA yielded D and trimming. The table for this sample lists around 160,000 clones; around three quarters of them were counted only once. The ten largest clones add up to 0.9% to 1.1% of the sample.

This TCR derives from a woman in her 40s in good health and CMV-seronegative. The chain employs TRBV18 and TRBJ2-2, and TRBD1 matches 8 of the central bases. The sequencing input was PBMCs. In nucleotides, the sequence is TGTGCCAGCTCACCCGGGACAGGGAACACCGGGGAGCTGTTTTTT. Its translation reads: CASSPGTGNTGELFF.